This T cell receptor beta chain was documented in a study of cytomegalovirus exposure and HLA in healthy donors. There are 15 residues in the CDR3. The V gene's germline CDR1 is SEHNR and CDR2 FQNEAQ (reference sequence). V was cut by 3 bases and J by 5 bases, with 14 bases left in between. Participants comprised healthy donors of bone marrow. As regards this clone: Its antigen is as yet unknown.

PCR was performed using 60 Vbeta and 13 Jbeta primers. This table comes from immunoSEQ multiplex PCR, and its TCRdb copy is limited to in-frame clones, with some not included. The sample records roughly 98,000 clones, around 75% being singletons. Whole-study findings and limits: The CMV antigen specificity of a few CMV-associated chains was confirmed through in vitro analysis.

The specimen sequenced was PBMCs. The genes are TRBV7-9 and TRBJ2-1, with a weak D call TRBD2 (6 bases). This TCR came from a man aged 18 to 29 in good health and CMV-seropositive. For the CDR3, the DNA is TGTGCCAGCAGCTTTGGTGCGGGGCCTAACAATGAGCAGTTCTTC. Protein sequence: CASSFGAGPNNEQFF.